These 10 T cell receptor beta chains came from one sample sequenced in a study of regulatory T cells in long-lasting Graves disease. The sample's time point: newly diagnosed GD, antithyroid drugs for less than 3 months. RNA isolated from PBMCs was used to make the TCR library. Libraries of TCR beta came from iRepertoire HTBI primers plus Arm-PCR of CDR3 regions. TCRdb reprocessed the multiplex PCR reads with MiXCR, giving one entry per CDR3 protein. The data hold 600,000 to 650,000 distinct CDR3 sequences, with about 16% observed a single time. This same sample was also taken into another study, of T cells in Graves' hyperthyroidism and ophthalmopathy.

This sample comprised peripheral blood mononuclear cells (PBMCs), obtained at new diagnosis, from a patient treated with antithyroid drugs. These receptors were taken from a woman aged 30 to 39 with Graves disease.

This clonotype was recorded at least ten times. The chain couples TRBV2 to TRBJ2-3; 7 bases fit TRBD1. V trimming: 10 bases; J trimming: 2 bases; junction bases outside the gene matches: 6. Germline loops: CDR1 SNHLY, CDR2 FYNNEI. The CDR3 loop spans 13 amino acids. This CDR3 reads CATETGDTDTQYF. CDR3 DNA sequence: TGTGCCACCGAAACAGGGGACACAGATACGCAGTATTTT.

CDR3 sequence reads: CSASRGVTDTQYF. The CDR3 nucleotides are TGCAGTGCTAGTCGTGGGGTCACAGATACGCAGTATTTT. V gene TRBV20-1 combines with J gene TRBJ2-3; no definite D call. Trimming pared 3 bases from V and 2 bases from J, leaving 9 bases between. CDR1 and CDR2 (germline): DFQATT, SNEGSKA (reference sequence). CDR3 length equals 13 residues.

This clonotype was observed at least ten times. The rearrangement joins TRBV12-3 or TRBV12-4 to TRBJ2-7; no clear D gene. The CDR3 runs 12 residues. V shed 4 bases and J shed 6 bases, with 10 bases lying between them. The CDR3 region has the DNA TGTGCCAGCAGTTGGGTCTTGCGCGAGCAGTACTTC. Its protein is CASSWVLREQYF.

This clonotype was picked up many times. CDR3 DNA: TGCGCCAGCAGCTTCGCGTCCGAGCAGTACTTC. This codes for CASSFASEQYF. The chain combines TRBV5-1 with TRBJ2-7; D is unresolved. V lost 2 bases, J lost 6 bases, and 6 bases lay in between. Germline CDR1 and CDR2: SGHRS and YFSETQ. The CDR3 is 11 residues long.

The rearrangement joins TRBV7-9 to TRBJ2-3; 15 bases match TRBD2. V dropped 1 base and J dropped 5; count of bases not matched to a gene: 7. The CDR3 is 18 amino acids. Germline V gene data show CDR1 as SEHNR and CDR2 as FQNEAQ (reference sequence). The CDR3 DNA sequence: TGTGCCAGCAGCTTAGGGACTAGCGGGAGGGCCTGGGGAGATACGCAGTATTTT. Translating it yields CASSLGTSGRAWGDTQYF.

This clonotype was counted many times. V and J are TRBV6-5 and TRBJ1-1; D possibly corresponds to TRBD1 (6 bases). CDR1 MNHEY and CDR2 SVGAGI come from the germline V gene. This CDR3 contains 17 residues. Trimming shortened V by 0 bases and J by 3 bases, and 17 bases separated the two germline ends. In nucleotides, the CDR3 is TGTGCCAGCAGTTACTCATTAGGGGGTGGGGGGGACACTGAAGCTTTCTTT. Translating it yields CASSYSLGGGGDTEAFF.

This clonotype occurred many times. The genes are TRBV28 and TRBJ1-2; TRBD1 might be the D (5 bases). The CDR3 is 15 amino acids. Germline V lookup: CDR1 MDHEN, CDR2 SYDVKM. V gave up 7 bases and J gave up 6 bases, with 21 bases separating them. The CDR3 region has the DNA TGTGCCAGCACCCTAGACATCCTGGGGGTTCATGGCTACACCTTC. It is translated as CASTLDILGVHGYTF.

This sequence joins TRBV9 and TRBJ1-1; D not resolved. Trimming took 4 bases from V and 7 from J, leaving 14 bases between them. This CDR3 region has 13 residues. CDR1 SGDLS and CDR2 YYNGEE come from the germline V gene. The CDR3 DNA reads TGTGCCAGCAGCACTCCTCTCACGGGTGAAGCTTTCTTT. Translated, it gives CASSTPLTGEAFF.

This clonotype has a count of ten or more. The chain employs TRBV20-1 and TRBJ1-5, with a weak D call TRBD1 (5 bases). Trimming took 6 bases from V and 2 from J, leaving 11 bases between them. This CDR3 is 13 amino acids long. The V gene's germline CDR1 is DFQATT and CDR2 SNEGSKA (reference sequence). CDR3 protein: CSARVGGNQPQHF. Here the CDR3 DNA reads TGCAGTGCGAGGGTGGGGGGCAATCAGCCCCAGCATTTT.

The chain has TRBV5-6 and TRBJ1-5; TRBD1 matches at 11 bases. CDR3 length: 19 residues. Losses at the gene ends were 4 bases for V and 0 bases for J; bases not matched to a gene: 12. Germline V lookup: CDR1 SGHDT, CDR2 YYEEEE. This chain's CDR3 is CASSGGVDRGLYSNQPQHF. The CDR3 DNA follows: TGTGCCAGCAGCGGGGGCGTGGACAGGGGGCTTTATAGCAATCAGCCCCAGCATTTT.